What follows describes a single T cell receptor (beta chain). TCRdb used MiXCR to reprocess the RT-PCR reads, holding one entry per CDR3 protein. The sample contains about 700,000 distinct CDR3 sequences, 12% to 15% of which appear only once. Germline V CDR1 and CDR2: SGHRS, YFSETQ. This CDR3 is built from 11 residues. V was cut by 7 bases and J by 3 bases, with 5 bases left in between. The sequence was obtained from a female donor in good health, serving as a healthy control. The V call is TRBV5-1, the J call TRBJ1-3; D gene unclear. Source material: memory CD4+ T cells from blood. This CDR3 is CASEGGNTIYF. The CDR3 coding sequence is TGCGCCAGCGAGGGTGGAAACACCATATATTTT. Looking up the rest from reference TRBV5-1 and TRBJ1-3 gives the full variable domain: KAGVTQTPRYLIKTRGQQVTLSCSPISGHRSVSWYQQTPGQGLQFLFEYFSETQRNKGNFPGRFSGRQFSNSRSEMNVSTLELGDSALYLCASEGGNTIYFGEGSWLTVV.